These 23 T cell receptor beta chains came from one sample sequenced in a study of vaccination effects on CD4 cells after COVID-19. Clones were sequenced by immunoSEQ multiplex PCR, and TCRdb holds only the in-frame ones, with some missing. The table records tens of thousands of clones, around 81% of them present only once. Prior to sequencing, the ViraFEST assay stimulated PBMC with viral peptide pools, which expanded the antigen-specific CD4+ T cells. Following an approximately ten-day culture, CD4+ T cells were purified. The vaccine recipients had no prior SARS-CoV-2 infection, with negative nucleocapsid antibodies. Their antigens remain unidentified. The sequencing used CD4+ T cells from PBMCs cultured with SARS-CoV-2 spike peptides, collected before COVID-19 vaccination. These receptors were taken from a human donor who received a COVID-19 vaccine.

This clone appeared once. CDR3 amino acids: CASSGAGVTGELFF. The DNA for the CDR3 is TGCGCCAGCAGCGGAGCAGGGGTTACCGGGGAGCTGTTTTTT. V and J are TRBV5-1 and TRBJ2-2, with a tentative D call TRBD1 (6 bases). The CDR3 totals 14 residues. Trimming pared 4 bases from V and 5 bases from J, leaving 12 bases between. Germline V gene lookup returns CDR1 SGHRS and CDR2 YFSETQ.

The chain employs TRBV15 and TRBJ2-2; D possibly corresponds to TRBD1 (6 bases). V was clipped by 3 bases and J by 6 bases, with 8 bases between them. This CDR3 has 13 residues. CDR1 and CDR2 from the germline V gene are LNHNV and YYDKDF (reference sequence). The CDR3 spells CATSRPGAGELFF. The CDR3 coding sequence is TGTGCCACCAGCAGGCCAGGGGCCGGGGAGCTGTTTTTT.

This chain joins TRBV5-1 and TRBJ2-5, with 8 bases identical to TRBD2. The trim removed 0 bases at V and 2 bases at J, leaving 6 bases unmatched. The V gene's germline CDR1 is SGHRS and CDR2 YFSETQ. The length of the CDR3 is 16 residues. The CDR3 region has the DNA TGCGCCAGCAGCTTGGTGTCTAGCGGGTCTCAAGAGACCCAGTACTTC. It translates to CASSLVSSGSQETQYF. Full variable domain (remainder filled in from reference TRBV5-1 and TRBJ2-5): KAGVTQTPRYLIKTRGQQVTLSCSPISGHRSVSWYQQTPGQGLQFLFEYFSETQRNKGNFPGRFSGRQFSNSRSEMNVSTLELGDSALYLCASSLVSSGSQETQYFGPGTRLLVL.

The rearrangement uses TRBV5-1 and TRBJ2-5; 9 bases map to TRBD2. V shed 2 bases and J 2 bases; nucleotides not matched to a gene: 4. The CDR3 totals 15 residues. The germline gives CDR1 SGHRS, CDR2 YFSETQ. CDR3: CASSFWTSAQETQYF. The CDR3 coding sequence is TGCGCCAGCAGCTTCTGGACTAGCGCACAAGAGACCCAGTACTTC.

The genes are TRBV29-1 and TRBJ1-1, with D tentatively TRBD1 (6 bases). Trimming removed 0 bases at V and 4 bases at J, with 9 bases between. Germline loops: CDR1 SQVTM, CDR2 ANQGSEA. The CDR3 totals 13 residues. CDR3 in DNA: TGCAGCGTTGAAGAACAAGGGGGCACTGAAGCTTTCTTT. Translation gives CSVEEQGGTEAFF.

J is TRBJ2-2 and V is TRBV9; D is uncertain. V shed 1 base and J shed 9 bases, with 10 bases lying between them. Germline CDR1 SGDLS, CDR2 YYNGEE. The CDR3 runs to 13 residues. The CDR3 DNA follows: TGTGCCAGCAGCGTACCCCCCTTGTGGGAGCTGTTTTTT. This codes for CASSVPPLWELFF.

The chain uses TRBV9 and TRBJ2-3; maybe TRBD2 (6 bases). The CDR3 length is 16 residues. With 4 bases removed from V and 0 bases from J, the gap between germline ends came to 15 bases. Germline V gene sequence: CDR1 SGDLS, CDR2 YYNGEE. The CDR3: CASSIGGIYSTDTQYF. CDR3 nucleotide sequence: TGTGCCAGCAGCATTGGAGGGATTTATAGCACAGATACGCAGTATTTT.

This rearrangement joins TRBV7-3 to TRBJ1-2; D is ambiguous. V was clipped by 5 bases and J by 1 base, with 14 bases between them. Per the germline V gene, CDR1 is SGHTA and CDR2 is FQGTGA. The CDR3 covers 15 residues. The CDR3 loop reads CASSHPPASNYGYTF. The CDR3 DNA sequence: TGTGCCAGCAGCCACCCCCCCGCCAGTAACTATGGCTACACCTTC.

CDR3 sequence: CASSQGQGSQPQHF. The CDR3 DNA is TGTGCCAGCTCCCAGGGACAGGGTAGTCAGCCCCAGCATTTT. The chain joins TRBV18 to TRBJ1-5; 9 bases line up with TRBD1. The germline V gene encodes CDR1 KGHSH and CDR2 LQKENI. V was pared by 6 bases and J by 6 bases, with 6 bases of the junction left unmatched. This CDR3 is 14 amino acids long.

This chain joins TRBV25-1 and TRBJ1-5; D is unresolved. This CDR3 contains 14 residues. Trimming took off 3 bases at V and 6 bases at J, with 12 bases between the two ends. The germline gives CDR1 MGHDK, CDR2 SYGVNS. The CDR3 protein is CASSEFTAGQPQHF. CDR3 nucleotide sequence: TGTGCCAGCAGTGAGTTTACGGCAGGTCAGCCCCAGCATTTT.

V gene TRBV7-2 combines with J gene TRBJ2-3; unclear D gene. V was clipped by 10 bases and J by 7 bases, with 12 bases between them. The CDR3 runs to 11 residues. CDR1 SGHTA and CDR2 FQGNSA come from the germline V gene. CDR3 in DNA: TGTGCCACCCACTCCTCATATACGCAGTATTTT. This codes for CATHSSYTQYF.

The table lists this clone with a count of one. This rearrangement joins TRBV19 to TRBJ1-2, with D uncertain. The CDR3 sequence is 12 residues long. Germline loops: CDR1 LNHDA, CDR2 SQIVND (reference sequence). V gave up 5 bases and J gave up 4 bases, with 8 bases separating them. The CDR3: CASSPGFYGYTF. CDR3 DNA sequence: TGTGCCAGTAGTCCGGGCTTCTATGGCTACACCTTC.

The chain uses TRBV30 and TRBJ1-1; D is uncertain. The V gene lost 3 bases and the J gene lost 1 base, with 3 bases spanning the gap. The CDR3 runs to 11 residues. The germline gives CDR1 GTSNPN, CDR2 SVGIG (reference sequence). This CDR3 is CAWRGNTEAFF. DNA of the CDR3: TGTGCCTGGAGGGGGAACACTGAAGCTTTCTTT.

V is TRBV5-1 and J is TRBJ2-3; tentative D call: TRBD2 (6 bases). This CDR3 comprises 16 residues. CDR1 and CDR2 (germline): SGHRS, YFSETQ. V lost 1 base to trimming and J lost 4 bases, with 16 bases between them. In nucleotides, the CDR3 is TGCGCCAGCAGCTTGATTGACGCGGGAAGCGCAGATACGCAGTATTTT. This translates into CASSLIDAGSADTQYF.

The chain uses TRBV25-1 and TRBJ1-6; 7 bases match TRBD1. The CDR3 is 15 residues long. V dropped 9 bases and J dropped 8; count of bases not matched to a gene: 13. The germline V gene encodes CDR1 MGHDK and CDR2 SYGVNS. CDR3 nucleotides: TGTGCCAGTTGGCCCAGGGGGAAATACGATTCACCCCTCCACTTT. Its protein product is CASWPRGKYDSPLHF.

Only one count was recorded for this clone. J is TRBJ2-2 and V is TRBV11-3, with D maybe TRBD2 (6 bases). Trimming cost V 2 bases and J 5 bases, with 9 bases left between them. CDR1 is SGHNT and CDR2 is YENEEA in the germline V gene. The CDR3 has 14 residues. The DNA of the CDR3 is TGTGCCAGCAGCTTAATGGGGGGAACCGGGGAGCTGTTTTTT. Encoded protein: CASSLMGGTGELFF.

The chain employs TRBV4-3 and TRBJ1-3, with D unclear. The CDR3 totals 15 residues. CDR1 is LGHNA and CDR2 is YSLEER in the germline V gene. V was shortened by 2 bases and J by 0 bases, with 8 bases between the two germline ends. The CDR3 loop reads CASSQLMFSGNTIYF. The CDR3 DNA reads TGCGCCAGCAGCCAACTCATGTTCTCTGGAAACACCATATATTTT.

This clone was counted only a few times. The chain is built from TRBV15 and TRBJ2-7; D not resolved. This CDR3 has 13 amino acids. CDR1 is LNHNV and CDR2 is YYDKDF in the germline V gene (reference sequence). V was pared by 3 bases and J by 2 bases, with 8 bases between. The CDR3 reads CATSRGITYEQYV. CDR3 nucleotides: TGTGCCACCAGCAGGGGAATCACCTACGAGCAGTACGTC.

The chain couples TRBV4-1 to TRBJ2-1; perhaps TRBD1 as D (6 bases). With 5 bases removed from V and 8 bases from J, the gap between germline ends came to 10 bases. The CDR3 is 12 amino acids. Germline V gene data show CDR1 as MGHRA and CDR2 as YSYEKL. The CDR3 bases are TGCGCCAGCAGCTTCCGACAGGATGAGCAGTTCTTC. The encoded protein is CASSFRQDEQFF.

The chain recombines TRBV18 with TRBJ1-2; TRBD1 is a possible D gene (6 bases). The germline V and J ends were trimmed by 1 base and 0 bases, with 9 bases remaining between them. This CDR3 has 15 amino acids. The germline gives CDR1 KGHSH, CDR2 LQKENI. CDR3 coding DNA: TGTGCCAGCTCACCACTAGACAGGACTAACTATGGCTACACCTTC. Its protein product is CASSPLDRTNYGYTF.

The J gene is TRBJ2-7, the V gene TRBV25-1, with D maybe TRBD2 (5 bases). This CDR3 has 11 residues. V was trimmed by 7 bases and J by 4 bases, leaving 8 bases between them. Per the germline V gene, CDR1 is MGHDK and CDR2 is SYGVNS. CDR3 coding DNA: TGTGCCAGCATCCGGGGATACGAGCAGTACGTC. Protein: CASIRGYEQYV.

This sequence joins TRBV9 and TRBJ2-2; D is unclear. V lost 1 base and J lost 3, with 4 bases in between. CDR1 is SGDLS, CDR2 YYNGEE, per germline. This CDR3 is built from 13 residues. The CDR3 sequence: CASSVLYTGELFF. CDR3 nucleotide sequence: TGTGCCAGCAGCGTACTCTACACCGGGGAGCTGTTTTTT.

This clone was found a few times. The DNA for the CDR3 is TGTGCCAGCAGCTTGGCCGGGGCGAACACTGAAGCTTTCTTT. Its translation is CASSLAGANTEAFF. This rearrangement joins TRBV5-4 to TRBJ1-1; D is perhaps TRBD1 (5 bases). The CDR3 runs to 14 residues. The germline gives CDR1 SGHNT, CDR2 YYREEE (reference sequence). With 0 bases removed from V and 1 base from J, the gap between germline ends came to 7 bases.